The 10 T cell receptor beta chains reported below all come from one sample, sequenced in a study of beta chain features in type 1 diabetes. As every portion of the isolated RNA was reverse transcribed, the sequencing read expressed TCRB transcripts. Sequencing used immunoSEQ multiplex PCR; TCRdb keeps in-frame clones, though not all of them. The sample holds about 650,000 clones; 9.5% to 15% are singletons and the top ten take approximately 0.11%. Their antigen targets remain unknown. Study-wide results and limits: All four CD4+ subsets of Type 1 diabetes patients contained TCRB CDR3s that were moderately but significantly shorter.

Specimen: naive CD4+ T cells from blood. The source is a man younger than 45 with type 1 diabetes.

J is TRBJ2-3 and V is TRBV28; 9 bases are a match to TRBD2. The CDR3 totals 14 residues. J lost 4 bases, V lost 6 bases, and 5 bases had no gene match. The germline V gene encodes CDR1 MDHEN and CDR2 SYDVKM. CDR3 amino acids: CASRRGGLADTQYF. The CDR3 DNA reads as TGTGCCAGCAGGCGGGGGGGCTTGGCAGATACGCAGTATTTT. Drawing the rest from reference TRBV28 and TRBJ2-3, the complete variable domain is DVKVTQSSRYLVKRTGEKVFLECVQDMDHENMFWYRQDPGLGLRLIYFSYDVKMKEKGDIPEGYSVSREKKERFSLILESASTNQTSMYLCASRRGGLADTQYFGPGTRLTVL.

Only a few counts were recorded for this clone. The chain has TRBV11-1 and TRBJ1-1, with D possibly being TRBD1 (5 bases). The V gene's germline CDR1 is SGHAT and CDR2 FQDESV (reference sequence). The CDR3 spans 15 residues. V lost 2 bases and J lost 0, with 10 bases in between. CDR3 in amino acids: CASSLLDTLNTEAFF. The DNA of the CDR3 is TGTGCCAGCAGCTTATTGGACACCCTGAACACTGAAGCTTTCTTT.

This chain uses TRBV19 with TRBJ1-4; D possibly corresponds to TRBD1 (6 bases). With 3 bases removed from V and 8 bases from J, the gap between germline ends came to 13 bases. This CDR3 region has 14 residues. The germline V gene has CDR1 LNHDA and CDR2 SQIVND (reference sequence). CDR3 DNA: TGTGCCAGTAGTATGATAGGGGGTTACGAAAAACTGTTTTTT. Protein product: CASSMIGGYEKLFF.

This clone has just a few counts. The genes are TRBV29-1 and TRBJ2-7; D possibly corresponds to TRBD1 (6 bases). Looked up from germline, CDR1 is SQVTM and CDR2 is ANQGSEA. V was shortened by 4 bases and J by 4 bases, with 11 bases between the two germline ends. CDR3 length equals 12 residues. CDR3 sequence: CSVGQETYEQYF. The CDR3 region has the DNA TGCAGCGTTGGACAGGAGACTTACGAGCAGTACTTC.

This clone has just a few counts. This chain uses TRBV29-1 with TRBJ1-4, with 8 bases that match TRBD1. The CDR3 covers 14 residues. The V segment lost 3 bases and the J segment 8 bases; nucleotides outside the gene matches: 8. Germline CDR1 is SQVTM and CDR2 is ANQGSEA. The DNA of the CDR3 is TGCAGCGTTGAGTTTGACAGGGGTGGGGAAAAACTGTTTTTT. Its translation is CSVEFDRGGEKLFF.

The CDR3 DNA reads TGTGCCAGCAGTGCCATAAAGCCCCAGCATTTT. Encoded protein: CASSAIKPQHF. This chain joins TRBV6-1 and TRBJ1-5, with no clear D. The germline V gene encodes CDR1 MNHNS and CDR2 SASEGT. The CDR3 length is 11 residues. V dropped 4 bases and J dropped 8 bases, with 6 bases sitting between them.

This chain connects TRBV5-4 to TRBJ2-3; 9 bases match TRBD2. V shed 0 bases, J shed 5 bases, and the junction held 10 bases outside the gene matches. The CDR3 is 17 amino acids. Germline CDR1 SGHNT, CDR2 YYREEE (reference sequence). CDR3 sequence reads: CASSLAPAGGLVDTQYF. The CDR3 DNA sequence: TGTGCCAGCAGCTTGGCCCCCGCGGGGGGGTTAGTAGATACGCAGTATTTT.

This clone was seen a handful of times. The chain carries TRBV7-2 and TRBJ2-6, with 11 bases identical to TRBD1. Trimming removed 2 bases from V and 0 bases from J; junction bases left unmatched: 6. The V gene's germline CDR1 is SGHTA and CDR2 FQGNSA. This CDR3 region has 19 residues. CDR3 sequence: CASSLRTGGLRSGANVLTF. The CDR3 DNA is TGTGCCAGCAGCTTACGGACAGGGGGCCTCCGCTCTGGGGCCAACGTCCTGACTTTC.

This clone was seen only a few times. This chain's CDR3 is CASSRRDEPTGELFF. Written as DNA, the CDR3 is TGTGCCAGCAGCCGACGGGACGAGCCCACCGGGGAGCTGTTTTTT. The chain carries TRBV7-9 and TRBJ2-2; D is possibly TRBD1 or TRBD2 (5 bases each). Trimming shortened V by 5 bases and J by 4 bases, and 14 bases separated the two germline ends. Germline CDR1 is SEHNR and CDR2 is FQNEAQ (reference sequence). The CDR3 loop spans 15 amino acids.

The rearrangement uses TRBV4-3 and TRBJ1-2; the D is unclear. CDR1 and CDR2 (germline): LGHNA, YSLEER. CDR3 length: 14 residues. The V end was cut by 0 bases, the J end by 8 bases, with 13 bases between. The CDR3 region has the DNA TGCGCCAGCAGCCAAGAGAGGGCTACTCGGGGCTACACCTTC. As protein: CASSQERATRGYTF.